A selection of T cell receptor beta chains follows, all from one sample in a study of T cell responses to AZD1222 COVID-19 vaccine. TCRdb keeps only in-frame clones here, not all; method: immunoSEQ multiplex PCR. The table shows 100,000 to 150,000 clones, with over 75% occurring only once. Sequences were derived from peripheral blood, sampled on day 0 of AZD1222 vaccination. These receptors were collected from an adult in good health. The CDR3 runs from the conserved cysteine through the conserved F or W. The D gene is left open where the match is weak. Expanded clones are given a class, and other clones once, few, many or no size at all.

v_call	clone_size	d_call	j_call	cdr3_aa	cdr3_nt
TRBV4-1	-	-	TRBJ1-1	CASSQPQGDTEAFF	TGCGCCAGCAGCCAGCCCCAGGGCGACACTGAAGCTTTCTTT
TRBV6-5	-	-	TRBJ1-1	CASSPRGPSTEAFF	TGTGCCAGCAGTCCCAGGGGTCCGAGCACTGAAGCTTTCTTT
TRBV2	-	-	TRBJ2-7	CASSVGTQQYEQYF	TGTGCCAGCAGTGTAGGGACGCAACAATACGAGCAGTACTTC
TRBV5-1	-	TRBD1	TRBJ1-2	CASSLGQGGGYTF	TGCGCCAGCAGCTTGGGACAGGGAGGGGGCTACACCTTC
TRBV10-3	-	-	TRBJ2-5	CAISEEGEATQYF	TGTGCCATCAGTGAAGAGGGAGAAGCGACCCAGTACTTC
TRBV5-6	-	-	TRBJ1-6	CASSPWAVNSPLHF	TGTGCCAGCAGCCCTTGGGCAGTTAATTCACCCCTCCACTTT
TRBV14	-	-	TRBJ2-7	CASSLSGYEQYF	TGTGCCAGCAGCCTCTCAGGCTACGAGCAGTACTTC
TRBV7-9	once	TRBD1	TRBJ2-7	CASSRSDRGEYF	TGTGCCAGCAGCCGCAGTGACAGGGGCGAGTACTTC
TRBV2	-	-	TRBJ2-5	CASSEARYQETQYF	TGTGCCAGCAGTGAAGCACGGTACCAAGAGACCCAGTACTTC
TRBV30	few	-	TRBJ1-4	CAWSILTNEKLFF	TGTGCCTGGAGTATATTAACTAATGAAAAACTGTTTTTT
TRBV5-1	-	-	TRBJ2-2	CASSLARGQDGELFF	TGCGCCAGCAGCTTGGCTCGGGGGCAGGACGGGGAGCTGTTTTTT
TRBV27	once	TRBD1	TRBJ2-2	CASWTGGNTGELFF	TGTGCCAGCTGGACAGGGGGTAACACCGGGGAGCTGTTTTTT
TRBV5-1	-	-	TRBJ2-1	CASSSTDSSYNEQFF	TGCGCCAGCAGCTCGACGGATAGCTCCTACAATGAGCAGTTCTTC
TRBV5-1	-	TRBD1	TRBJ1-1	CASSPQGVREGTEAFF	TGCGCCAGCAGCCCCCAGGGGGTAAGGGAGGGCACTGAAGCTTTCTTT
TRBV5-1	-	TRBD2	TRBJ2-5	CASSLGTSGSETQYF	TGCGCCAGCAGCTTGGGGACTAGCGGGAGTGAGACCCAGTACTTC
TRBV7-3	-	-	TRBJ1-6	CASSKDSSYNSPLHF	TGTGCCAGCAGCAAGGACAGCTCCTATAATTCACCCCTCCACTTT
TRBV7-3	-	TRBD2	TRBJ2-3	CASSLSLAGDTQYF	TGTGCCAGCAGCTTAAGTCTAGCGGGGGATACGCAGTATTTT
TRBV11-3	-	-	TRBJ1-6	CASSLDGAASSYNSPLHF	TGTGCCAGCAGCTTAGATGGGGCAGCCAGCTCCTATAATTCACCCCTCCACTTT
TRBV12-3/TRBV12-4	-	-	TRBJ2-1	CASSPDSNEQFF	TGTGCCAGCAGCCCCGACTCCAATGAGCAGTTCTTC
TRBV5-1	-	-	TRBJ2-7	CASSLEGEGYEQYF	TGCGCCAGCAGCTTGGAGGGGGAGGGCTACGAGCAGTACTTC
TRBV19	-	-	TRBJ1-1	CASYNLDSANTEAFF	TGTGCCAGCTATAACCTGGACAGCGCCAACACTGAAGCTTTCTTT
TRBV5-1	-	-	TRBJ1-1	CASSNRDEAEAFF	TGCGCCAGCAGCAACCGGGACGAGGCTGAAGCTTTCTTT
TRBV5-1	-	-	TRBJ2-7	CASSSGHLISYEQYF	TGCGCCAGCAGCTCGGGACACCTCATCTCCTACGAGCAGTACTTC
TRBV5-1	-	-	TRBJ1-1	CASSRDRINTEAFF	TGCGCCAGCAGCCGTGACAGAATCAACACTGAAGCTTTCTTT
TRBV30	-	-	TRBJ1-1	CAWSPKDRPVGTEAFF	TGTGCCTGGAGTCCTAAAGACAGGCCTGTTGGCACTGAAGCTTTCTTT
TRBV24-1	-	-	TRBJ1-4	CATSDPNEKLFF	TGTGCCACCAGTGACCCTAATGAAAAACTGTTTTTT
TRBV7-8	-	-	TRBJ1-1	CASSLLGAGTEAFF	TGTGCCAGCAGCTTATTGGGTGCGGGCACTGAAGCTTTCTTT
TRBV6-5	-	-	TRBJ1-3	CASSQKGTGNTIYF	TGTGCCAGCAGCCAAAAAGGAACTGGAAACACCATATATTTT
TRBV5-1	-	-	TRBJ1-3	CASSLDPSGNTIYF	TGCGCCAGCAGCTTGGATCCAAGCGGAAACACCATATATTTT
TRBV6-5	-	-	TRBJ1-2	CASTMGGGYTF	TGTGCCAGCACCATGGGGGGAGGCTACACCTTC
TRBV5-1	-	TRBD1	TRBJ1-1	CASSLGQGLMNTEAFF	TGCGCCAGCAGCCTCGGACAGGGACTCATGAACACTGAAGCTTTCTTT
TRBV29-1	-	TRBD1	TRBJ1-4	CSVLGTGGEKLFF	TGCAGCGTTCTAGGGACAGGGGGTGAAAAACTGTTTTTT
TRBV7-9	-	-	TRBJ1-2	CASSLLSGGGYTF	TGTGCCAGCAGCTTACTGTCCGGAGGTGGCTACACCTTC
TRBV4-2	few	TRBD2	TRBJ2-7	CASSQVFGGAYEQYF	TGTGCCAGCAGCCAAGTGTTCGGGGGGGCCTACGAGCAGTACTTC
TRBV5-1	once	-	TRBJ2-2	CASSMTDSHTGELFF	TGCGCCAGCAGCATGACAGACTCCCACACCGGGGAGCTGTTTTTT
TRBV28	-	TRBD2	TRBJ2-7	CAIARLAGGYEQYF	TGTGCCATCGCTAGGCTAGCGGGAGGCTACGAGCAGTACTTC
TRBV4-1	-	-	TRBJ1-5	CASSQPNQPQHF	TGCGCCAGCAGCCAACCCAATCAGCCCCAGCATTTT
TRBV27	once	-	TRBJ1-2	CASSKGRGYTF	TGTGCCAGCAGTAAGGGGAGAGGCTACACCTTC
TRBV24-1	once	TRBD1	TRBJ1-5	CATSDHRTGRNQPQHF	TGTGCCACCAGTGATCACCGGACAGGGAGGAATCAGCCCCAGCATTTT
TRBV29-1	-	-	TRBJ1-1	CSVWGGVMNTEAFF	TGCAGCGTTTGGGGAGGAGTTATGAACACTGAAGCTTTCTTT
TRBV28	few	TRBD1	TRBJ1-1	CASTITGTANTEAFF	TGTGCCAGCACCATAACCGGGACAGCAAACACTGAAGCTTTCTTT
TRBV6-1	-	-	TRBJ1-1	CASSEALGRGGTEAFF	TGTGCCAGCAGTGAAGCGCTGGGTAGGGGGGGCACTGAAGCTTTCTTT
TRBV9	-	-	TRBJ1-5	CASSVGTSDQPQHF	TGTGCCAGCAGCGTAGGAACATCCGATCAGCCCCAGCATTTT
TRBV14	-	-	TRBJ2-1	CASSPGLNNEQFF	TGTGCCAGCAGCCCGGGACTCAACAATGAGCAGTTCTTC
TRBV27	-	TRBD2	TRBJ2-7	CASSLTGTSPSYEQYF	TGTGCCAGCAGTTTAACCGGGACTAGCCCTTCCTACGAGCAGTACTTC
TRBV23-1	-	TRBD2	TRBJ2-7	CASSHPDITGGYEQYF	TGCGCCAGCAGTCACCCCGACATTACGGGGGGGTACGAGCAGTACTTC
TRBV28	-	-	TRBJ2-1	CASSETGRLGYNEQFF	TGTGCCAGCAGCGAGACGGGGAGATTAGGGTACAATGAGCAGTTCTTC
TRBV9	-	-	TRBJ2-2	CASSPQSQGHGELFF	TGTGCCAGCAGCCCCCAGTCACAGGGACACGGGGAGCTGTTTTTT
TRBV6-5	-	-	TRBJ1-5	CAAGVQPQHF	TGTGCCGCGGGGGTACAGCCCCAGCATTTT
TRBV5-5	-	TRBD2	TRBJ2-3	CASSLGLAGGPDTQYF	TGTGCCAGCAGCTTGGGGCTAGCGGGAGGTCCAGATACGCAGTATTTT
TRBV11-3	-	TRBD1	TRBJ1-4	CASSSGTGSEKLFF	TGTGCCAGCAGCTCCGGGACAGGGAGTGAAAAACTGTTTTTT